This T cell receptor beta chain was recorded in a study of shared clonotypes between healthy human individuals. The investigators split CD4+ cells into a CD45RA+ naive subset and a CD45RA-negative memory subset. The length of the CDR3 is 16 residues. V lost 5 bases, J lost 6 bases, and 8 bases stayed unmatched. From germline, CDR1 is SGHTA and CDR2 FQGNSA. Libraries were prepared by immunoSEQ multiplex PCR; TCRdb keeps only in-frame clonotypes and omits some of them. The data show about a million clones, with 60% to 85% seen just once and approximately 0.9% held by the top ten. The chain uses TRBV7-2 and TRBJ2-2; TRBD2 matches at 11 bases. Sequencing was performed on memory CD4+ T cells from PBMCs. The sample's subset: CD45RA-negative fraction. The source of this sequence is a man younger than 35 in good health. Some clones in this sample may be carry-over from other donors' samples. The CDR3 region is CASSSIAGGPSGELFF. CDR3 nucleotide sequence: TGTGCCAGCAGCAGTATAGCGGGAGGGCCGTCCGGGGAGCTGTTTTTT. The complete variable domain, with remaining parts taken from reference TRBV7-2 and TRBJ2-2, reads GAGVSQSPSNKVTEKGKDVELRCDPISGHTALYWYRQSLGQGLEFLIYFQGNSAPDKSGLPSDRFSAERTGGSVSTLTIQRTQQEDSAVYLCASSSIAGGPSGELFFGEGSRLTVL.